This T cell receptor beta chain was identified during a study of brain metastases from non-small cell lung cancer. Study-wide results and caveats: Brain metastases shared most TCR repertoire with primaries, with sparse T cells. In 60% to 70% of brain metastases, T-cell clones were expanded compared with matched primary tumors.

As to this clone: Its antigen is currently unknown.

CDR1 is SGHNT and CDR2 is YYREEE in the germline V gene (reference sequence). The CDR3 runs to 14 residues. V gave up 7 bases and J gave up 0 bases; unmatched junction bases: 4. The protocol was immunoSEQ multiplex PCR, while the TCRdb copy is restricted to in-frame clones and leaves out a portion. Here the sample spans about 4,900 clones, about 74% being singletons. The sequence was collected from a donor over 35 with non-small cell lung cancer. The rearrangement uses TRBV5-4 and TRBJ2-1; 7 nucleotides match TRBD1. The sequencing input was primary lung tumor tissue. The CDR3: CASRQGVSYNEQFF. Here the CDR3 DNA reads TGTGCCAGCCGACAGGGTGTCTCCTACAATGAGCAGTTCTTC.